The sequence of this T cell receptor beta chain was determined in a study of molecular identifiers for immune sequencing clone quantification. Whole-study context: Sequencing covered four of five parts into which replicate RNA from about 20,000 or 100,000 naive CD8 cells was split.

In germline, CDR1 is KGHDR, CDR2 SFDVKD. V lost 0 bases to trimming and J lost 0 bases, with 5 bases between them. This CDR3 has 15 amino acids. This clonotype came up a few times. TCRdb passed the PCR reads through MiXCR, listing each CDR3 protein once. The sample gives more than 550,000 distinct CDR3 sequences, over 25% of which show up once; about 0.81% is in the top ten. This chain connects TRBV24-1 to TRBJ2-1; D unclear. This TCR was recovered from a human donor in good health. Some libraries in this study had Jurkat cell RNA spiked in. Sequences were obtained from naive CD8+ T cells from blood, with Jurkat cell RNA spiked in. The sample's subset: FACS-sorted CD8+CD4-CCR7+CD45RA+ naive T cells. CDR3 sequence reads: CATSDLEDSYNEQFF. In DNA form, the CDR3 reads TGTGCCACCAGTGATTTGGAGGACTCCTACAATGAGCAGTTCTTC.